Listed below are T cell receptor beta chains from one sample, sequenced in a study of blood T cell repertoires in COVID-19. The table came from immunoSEQ multiplex PCR; TCRdb's copy has only in-frame clones and leaves some out. This table holds some 220,000 clones, 80% found once. Sequenced sample: peripheral blood. These receptors all stem from a human donor in a cohort sampled during active COVID-19. CDR3s include the opening cysteine and the closing phenylalanine or tryptophan. Each record gives: CDR3 DNA, CDR3 protein, D gene, J gene, clone size, V gene. A D gene is named only where the DNA matches it firmly. Clone size is given for some rows only: seen once, a few or many times, or a class if the clone is expanded.

cdr3_nt: TGTGCCAGCACCGATCGGGACAGGTACGAGCAGTACTTC
cdr3_aa: CASTDRDRYEQYF
d_call: TRBD1
j_call: TRBJ2-7
clone_size: NA
v_call: TRBV28

cdr3_nt: TGTGCCAGCAGTTACTCTACAGACCCCGGGGAGCTGTTTTTT
cdr3_aa: CASSYSTDPGELFF
d_call: NA
j_call: TRBJ2-2
clone_size: NA
v_call: TRBV6-5

cdr3_nt: TGTGCCAGCAGCCAAAAAGAGACCCAGTACTTC
cdr3_aa: CASSQKETQYF
d_call: NA
j_call: TRBJ2-5
clone_size: NA
v_call: TRBV6-5

cdr3_nt: TGTGCCAGCAGCTTAGAATCTTTAGCGGGTTTGGAGCAGTACTTC
cdr3_aa: CASSLESLAGLEQYF
d_call: TRBD2
j_call: TRBJ2-7
clone_size: NA
v_call: TRBV7-2

cdr3_nt: TGTGCCAGTAGTACTGAGGTAGCGGAGATCACAGATACGCAGTATTTT
cdr3_aa: CASSTEVAEITDTQYF
d_call: NA
j_call: TRBJ2-3
clone_size: NA
v_call: TRBV19

cdr3_nt: TGTGCCAGCAGCCAACAACAGGGCTCCTATGGCTACACCTTC
cdr3_aa: CASSQQQGSYGYTF
d_call: NA
j_call: TRBJ1-2
clone_size: once
v_call: TRBV16

cdr3_nt: TGTGCCAGCACTTCGGGGGGAACATATAATTCACCCCTCCACTTT
cdr3_aa: CASTSGGTYNSPLHF
d_call: NA
j_call: TRBJ1-6
clone_size: NA
v_call: TRBV7-9

cdr3_nt: TGTGCCAGCAGTTTAGCGCGAGCAAGTGAGCAGTACTTC
cdr3_aa: CASSLARASEQYF
d_call: NA
j_call: TRBJ2-7
clone_size: NA
v_call: TRBV12-3/TRBV12-4

cdr3_nt: TGCAGCGTTGAGGGGCCGGGCTTTAATGAAAAACTGTTTTTT
cdr3_aa: CSVEGPGFNEKLFF
d_call: NA
j_call: TRBJ1-4
clone_size: NA
v_call: TRBV29-1

cdr3_nt: TGTGCCAGCAGCCAAGATAGGGGGCAGGGCATCGATAATGAAAAACTGTTTTTT
cdr3_aa: CASSQDRGQGIDNEKLFF
d_call: TRBD1
j_call: TRBJ1-4
clone_size: NA
v_call: TRBV3-1/TRBV3-2

cdr3_nt: TGTGCCAGCAGTCGAGGATATCGGGCCGGGGAGCTGTTTTTT
cdr3_aa: CASSRGYRAGELFF
d_call: NA
j_call: TRBJ2-2
clone_size: NA
v_call: TRBV28

cdr3_nt: TGTGCCAGCAGCTCCCCACGGTCTGGAAACACCATATATTTT
cdr3_aa: CASSSPRSGNTIYF
d_call: NA
j_call: TRBJ1-3
clone_size: NA
v_call: TRBV5-4

cdr3_nt: TGTGCCAGCAGTTGGCGGGGGCGCACCGGGGAGCTGTTTTTT
cdr3_aa: CASSWRGRTGELFF
d_call: NA
j_call: TRBJ2-2
clone_size: many
v_call: TRBV6-2/TRBV6-3

cdr3_nt: TGTGCCAGCAGCTTGGCAGGGGGCCTGAACACTGAAGCTTTCTTT
cdr3_aa: CASSLAGGLNTEAFF
d_call: TRBD1
j_call: TRBJ1-1
clone_size: NA
v_call: TRBV7-2

cdr3_nt: TGTGCCAGCAGTCCTTGGACAGCTGGAAACACCATATATTTT
cdr3_aa: CASSPWTAGNTIYF
d_call: NA
j_call: TRBJ1-3
clone_size: NA
v_call: TRBV28

cdr3_nt: TGTGCCAGCAGTGGGGGGGGCGGGAGAAGCACAGATACGCAGTATTTT
cdr3_aa: CASSGGGGRSTDTQYF
d_call: NA
j_call: TRBJ2-3
clone_size: NA
v_call: TRBV2

cdr3_nt: TGCAGTGCTACCGACAGCGAAGCTTTCTTT
cdr3_aa: CSATDSEAFF
d_call: NA
j_call: TRBJ1-1
clone_size: NA
v_call: TRBV20-1

cdr3_nt: TGTGCCAGCAGCCCTCAGTCACACTCTGGAAACACCATATATTTT
cdr3_aa: CASSPQSHSGNTIYF
d_call: NA
j_call: TRBJ1-3
clone_size: once
v_call: TRBV5-6

cdr3_nt: TGTGCCAGTAGTTGGGGGGGGAATTCACCCCTCCACTTT
cdr3_aa: CASSWGGNSPLHF
d_call: NA
j_call: TRBJ1-6
clone_size: NA
v_call: TRBV19